This T cell receptor (beta chain) was captured by sequencing in a study of cytomegalovirus exposure and HLA in healthy donors. The junction had 5 bases not matched to a gene; V was cut back by 3 bases and J by 13 bases. The CDR3 contains 11 residues. In germline, CDR1 is GTSNPN, CDR2 SVGIG (reference sequence). 60 Vbeta and 13 Jbeta primers were used in PCR. Assay: immunoSEQ multiplex PCR; the TCRdb copy retains only in-frame clones and omits some. The listing records 96,000 or so clones. Specimen: PBMCs. The sequence was obtained from a woman under 40 in good health and CMV-seronegative. J is TRBJ1-4 and V is TRBV30, with 7 bases that match TRBD1. The CDR3 DNA reads as TGTGCCTGGAGAGGGGGCCTCGGACTGTTTTTT. This sequence encodes CAWRGGLGLFF.